The source of this T cell receptor (beta chain) is a study of OX40 agonist ivuxolimab in advanced cancers. Libraries were prepared by immunoSEQ multiplex PCR; TCRdb keeps only in-frame clonotypes and omits some of them. The sample includes around 50,000 clones, over 75% seen only once; the top ten take 6.5% to 9%. Study-wide results and caveats: There were, on average, more expanded clones in CD8+ T cells than in CD4+.

Notes on this clone: Its target is not known.

The receptor's source is an adult with an advanced solid tumor such as melanoma, head and neck, liver or kidney cancer. The material sequenced was CD4+ or CD8+ T cells sorted from blood, taken in a trial of the OX40 agonist ivuxolimab.

CDR3 region: CASSTLGNTEAFF. For the CDR3, the DNA is TGTGCCAGCAGTACATTAGGGAACACTGAAGCTTTCTTT. The genes are TRBV6-1 and TRBJ1-1; D is ambiguous. Trimming shortened V by 5 bases and J by 1 base, and 8 bases separated the two germline ends. CDR3 size: 13 residues. Germline values: CDR1 MNHNS, CDR2 SASEGT.